This TCR beta chain was sequenced for a study of blood T cell repertoires in COVID-19. The method was immunoSEQ multiplex PCR; TCRdb's version includes in-frame clones alone and lacks a portion of them. In the table there are roughly 150,000 clones, roughly 87% of which are singletons. This CDR3 region has 13 residues. V dropped 4 bases and J dropped 0 bases, with 7 bases sitting between them. Germline loops: CDR1 SGDLS, CDR2 YYNGEE. The TCR comes from a woman in her thirties or forties who had been exposed to COVID-19. Material for sequencing was PBMCs or T cells enriched from blood (not recorded which). This sequence joins TRBV9 and TRBJ1-1; D remains ambiguous. The CDR3 nucleotides read TGTGCCAGCAGCCCCTTTCTGAACACTGAAGCTTTCTTT. This codes for CASSPFLNTEAFF. Full variable domain (outside the CDR3, taken from reference TRBV9 and TRBJ1-1): DSGVTQTPKHLITATGQRVTLRCSPRSGDLSVYWYQQSLDQGLQFLIQYYNGEERAKGNILERFSAQQFPDLHSELNLSSLELGDSALYFCASSPFLNTEAFFGQGTRLTVV.